Following are 2 T cell receptor beta chains from one sample sequenced in a study of long-term antiretroviral therapy in people with HIV. The assay used was immunoSEQ (version v3.0), run at survey level. Some clones are missing from TCRdb's copy, which holds only in-frame ones; the method was immunoSEQ multiplex PCR. The table records 20,000 to 25,000 clones, 70% to 90% of them present only once. The sample consisted of unsorted PBMCs, taken roughly 4 years after starting antiretroviral therapy. The origin of the receptors is a young man with HIV.

This sequence joins TRBV6-6 and TRBJ2-7; maybe TRBD1 (5 bases). Trimming took 4 bases from V and 0 from J, leaving 10 bases between them. In germline, CDR1 is MNHNY, CDR2 SVGAGI (reference sequence). CDR3 length: 14 amino acids. Here the CDR3 reads CASSSLDNSYEQYF. CDR3 DNA: TGTGCCAGCAGTTCCTTGGACAACTCCTACGAGCAGTACTTC.

The chain carries TRBV7-9 and TRBJ1-5; weak D call: TRBD1 (5 bases). Between the trimmed V and J ends, which lost 1 base and 6 bases, there was a span of 22 bases. The CDR3 extends over 18 amino acids. Looked up from germline, CDR1 is SEHNR and CDR2 is FQNEAQ (reference sequence). The CDR3 DNA is TGTGCCAGCAGCTTAGAGATGGGGTTCGGACAAGGCACTCAGCCCCAGCATTTT. Its translation: CASSLEMGFGQGTQPQHF.